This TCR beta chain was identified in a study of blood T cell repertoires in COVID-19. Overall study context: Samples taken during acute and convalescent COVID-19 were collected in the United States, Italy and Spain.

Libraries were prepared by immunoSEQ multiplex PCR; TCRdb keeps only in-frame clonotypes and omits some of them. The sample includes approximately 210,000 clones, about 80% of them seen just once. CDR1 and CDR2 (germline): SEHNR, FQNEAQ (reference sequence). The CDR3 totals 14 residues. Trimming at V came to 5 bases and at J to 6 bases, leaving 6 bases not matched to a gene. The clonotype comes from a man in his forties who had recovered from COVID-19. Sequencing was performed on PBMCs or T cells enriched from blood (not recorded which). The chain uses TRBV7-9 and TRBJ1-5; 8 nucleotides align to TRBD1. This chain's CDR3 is CASSAGQGGQPQHF. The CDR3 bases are TGTGCCAGCAGCGCAGGACAGGGAGGTCAGCCCCAGCATTTT.